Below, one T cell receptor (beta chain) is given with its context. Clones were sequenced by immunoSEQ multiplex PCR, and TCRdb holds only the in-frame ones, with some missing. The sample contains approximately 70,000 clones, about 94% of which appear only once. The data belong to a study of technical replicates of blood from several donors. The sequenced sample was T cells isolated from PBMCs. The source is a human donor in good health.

In DNA form, the CDR3 reads TGCGCCAGCAGCTTGACAGGAACCGAAAAACTGTTTTTT. Protein product: CASSLTGTEKLFF. The chain combines TRBV5-1 with TRBJ1-4; a weak D match, TRBD1 (5 bases). The CDR3 has 13 amino acids. V was clipped by 1 base and J by 8 bases, with 9 bases between them. Germline V gene sequence: CDR1 SGHRS, CDR2 YFSETQ.